This TCR beta chain was profiled in a study of blood T cells in healthy people across ages. Findings of the study overall: A strong correlation between TCR beta diversity and naive T cell percentage was seen. Donor CMV status was unknown, possibly confounding expanded clonotype changes.

A second PCR, run for about 7 to 11 cycles, used a sample-barcoded 5' primer plus a J-beta primer mix. TCRdb processed the 5' RACE reads anew with MiXCR; each CDR3 protein has one entry. In the table there are roughly 2 million distinct CDR3 sequences, around half of which are singletons. A word on this clonotype: The antigen is undetermined.

CDR1 and CDR2 (germline): MNHEY, SVGAGI. The CDR3 is 15 amino acids. V was pared by 5 bases and J by 3 bases, with 9 bases of the junction left unmatched. The chain uses TRBV6-5 and TRBJ1-2; the match to TRBD1 covers 7 bases. This receptor was obtained from a woman aged 40 to 50 in good health. The sample consisted of blood. CDR3 nucleotide sequence: TGTGCCAGCAGTACCCGCGACAGGGCATACTATGGCTACACCTTC. It encodes CASSTRDRAYYGYTF.